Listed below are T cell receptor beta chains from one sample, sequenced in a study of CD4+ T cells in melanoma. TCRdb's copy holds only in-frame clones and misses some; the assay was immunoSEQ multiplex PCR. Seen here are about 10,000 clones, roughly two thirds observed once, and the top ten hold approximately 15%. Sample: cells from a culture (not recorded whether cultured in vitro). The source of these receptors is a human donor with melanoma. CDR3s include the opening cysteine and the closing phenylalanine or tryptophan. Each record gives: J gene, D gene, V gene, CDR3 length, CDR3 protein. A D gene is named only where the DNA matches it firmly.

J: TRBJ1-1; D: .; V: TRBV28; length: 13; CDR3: CASSRTGNTEAFF
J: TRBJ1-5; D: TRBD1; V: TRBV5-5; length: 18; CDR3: CASSKTGTGSTRNQPQHF
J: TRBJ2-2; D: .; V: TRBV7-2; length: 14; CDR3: CASSYPSWTGELFF
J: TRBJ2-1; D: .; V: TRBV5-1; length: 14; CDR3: CASSLGSRGNEQFF
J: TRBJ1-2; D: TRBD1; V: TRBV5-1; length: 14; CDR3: CASSFVQGGDGYTF
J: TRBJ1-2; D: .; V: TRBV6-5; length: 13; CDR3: CASSYFGGGGYTF
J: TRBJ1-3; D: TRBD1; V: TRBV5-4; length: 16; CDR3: CASSLGQGASGNTIYF
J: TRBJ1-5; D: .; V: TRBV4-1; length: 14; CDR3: CASSQAVVGWSQHF
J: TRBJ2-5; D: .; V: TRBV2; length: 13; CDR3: CASSEEGGETQYF
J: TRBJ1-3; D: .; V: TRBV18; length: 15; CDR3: CASSPPNRVGNTIYF
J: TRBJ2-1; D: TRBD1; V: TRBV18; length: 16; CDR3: CASSQTSGTGFITQFF
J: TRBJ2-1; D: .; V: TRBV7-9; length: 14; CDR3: CASSPSRGAYEQFF